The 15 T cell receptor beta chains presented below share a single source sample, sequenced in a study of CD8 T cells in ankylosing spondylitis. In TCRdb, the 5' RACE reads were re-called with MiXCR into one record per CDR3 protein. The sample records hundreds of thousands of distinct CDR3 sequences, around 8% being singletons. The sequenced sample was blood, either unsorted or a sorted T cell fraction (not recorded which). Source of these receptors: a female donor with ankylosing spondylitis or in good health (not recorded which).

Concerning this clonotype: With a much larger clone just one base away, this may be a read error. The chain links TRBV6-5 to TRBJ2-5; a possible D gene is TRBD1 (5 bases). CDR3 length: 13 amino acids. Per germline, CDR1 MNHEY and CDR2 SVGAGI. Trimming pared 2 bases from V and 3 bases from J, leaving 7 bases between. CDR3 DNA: TGTGCCAGCAGTTACGCAGGGAAAGAGACCCAGTACTTC. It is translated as CASSYAGKETQYF.

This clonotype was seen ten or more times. The CDR3 region has the DNA TGTGCCAGCAGCCAAGAAAGCCCCGGTGTCAGCACAGATACGCAGTATTTT. This translates into CASSQESPGVSTDTQYF. This chain joins TRBV4-2 and TRBJ2-3; D call uncertain. V dropped 0 bases and J dropped 0 bases, with 13 bases sitting between them. CDR3 length: 17 residues. Germline CDR1 LGHNA, CDR2 YNFKEQ.

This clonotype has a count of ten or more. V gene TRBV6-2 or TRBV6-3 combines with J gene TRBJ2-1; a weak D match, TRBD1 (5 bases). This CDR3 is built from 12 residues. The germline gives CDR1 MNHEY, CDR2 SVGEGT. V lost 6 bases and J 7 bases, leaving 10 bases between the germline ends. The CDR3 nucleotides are TGTGCCAGCAGCCGACAGCTAAATGAGCAGTTCTTC. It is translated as CASSRQLNEQFF.

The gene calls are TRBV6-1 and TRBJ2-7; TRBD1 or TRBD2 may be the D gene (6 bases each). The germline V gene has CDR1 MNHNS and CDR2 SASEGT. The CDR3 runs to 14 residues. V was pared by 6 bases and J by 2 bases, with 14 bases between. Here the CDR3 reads CASSWGAGPYEQYF. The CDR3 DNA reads TGTGCCAGCAGCTGGGGGGCGGGACCCTACGAGCAGTACTTC.

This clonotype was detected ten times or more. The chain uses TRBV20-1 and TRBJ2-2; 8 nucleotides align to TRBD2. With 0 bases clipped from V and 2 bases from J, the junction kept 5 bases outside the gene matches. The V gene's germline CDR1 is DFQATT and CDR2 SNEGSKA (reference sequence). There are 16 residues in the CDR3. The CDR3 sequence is CSARDRGLVNTGELFF. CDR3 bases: TGCAGTGCTAGAGATCGGGGACTAGTTAACACCGGGGAGCTGTTTTTT.

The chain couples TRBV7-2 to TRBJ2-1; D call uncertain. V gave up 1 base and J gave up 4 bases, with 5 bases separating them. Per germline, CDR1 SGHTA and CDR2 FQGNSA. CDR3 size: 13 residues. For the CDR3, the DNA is TGTGCCAGCAGCTTAGTAGAGTACAATGAGCAGTTCTTC. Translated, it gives CASSLVEYNEQFF. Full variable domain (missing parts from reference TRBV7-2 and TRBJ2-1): GAGVSQSPSNKVTEKGKDVELRCDPISGHTALYWYRQSLGQGLEFLIYFQGNSAPDKSGLPSDRFSAERTGGSVSTLTIQRTQQEDSAVYLCASSLVEYNEQFFGPGTRLTVL.

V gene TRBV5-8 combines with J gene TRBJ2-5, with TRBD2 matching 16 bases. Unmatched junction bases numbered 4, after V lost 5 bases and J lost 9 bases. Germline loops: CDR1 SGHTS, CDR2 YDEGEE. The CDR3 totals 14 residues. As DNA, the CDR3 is TGTGCCAGCAGACCGGGACTAGCGGGAGGGGCCCAGTACTTC. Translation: CASRPGLAGGAQYF.

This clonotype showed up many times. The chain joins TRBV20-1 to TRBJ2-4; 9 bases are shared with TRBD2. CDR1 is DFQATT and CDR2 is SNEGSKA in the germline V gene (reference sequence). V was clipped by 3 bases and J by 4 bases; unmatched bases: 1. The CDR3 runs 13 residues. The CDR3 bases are TGCAGTGCTAGTCTAGCGGGAAAAAACATTCAGTACTTC. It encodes CSASLAGKNIQYF.

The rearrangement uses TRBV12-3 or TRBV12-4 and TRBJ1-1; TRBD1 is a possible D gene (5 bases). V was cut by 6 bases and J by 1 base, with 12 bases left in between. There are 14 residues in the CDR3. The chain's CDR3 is CASSPSGGNTEAFF. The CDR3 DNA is TGTGCCAGCAGCCCTTCGGGGGGGAACACTGAAGCTTTCTTT.

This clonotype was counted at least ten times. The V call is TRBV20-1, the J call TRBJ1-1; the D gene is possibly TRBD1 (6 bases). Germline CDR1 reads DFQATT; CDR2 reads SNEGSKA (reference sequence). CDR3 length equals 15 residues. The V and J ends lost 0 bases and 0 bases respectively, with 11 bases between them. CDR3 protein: CSARDQGGVNTEAFF. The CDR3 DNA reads TGCAGTGCTAGAGATCAAGGGGGGGTGAACACTGAAGCTTTCTTT.

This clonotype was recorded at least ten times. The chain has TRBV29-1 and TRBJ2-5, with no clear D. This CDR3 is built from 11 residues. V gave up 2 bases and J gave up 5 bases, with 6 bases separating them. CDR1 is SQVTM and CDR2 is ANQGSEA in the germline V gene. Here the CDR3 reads CSVESVETQYF. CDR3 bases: TGCAGCGTTGAAAGTGTGGAGACCCAGTACTTC.

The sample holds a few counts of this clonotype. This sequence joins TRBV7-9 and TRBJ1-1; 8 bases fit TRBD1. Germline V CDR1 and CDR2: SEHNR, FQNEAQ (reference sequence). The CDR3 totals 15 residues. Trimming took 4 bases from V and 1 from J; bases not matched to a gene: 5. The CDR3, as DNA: TGTGCCAGCAGCTCGGAGGGGACAGGGAACACTGAAGCTTTCTTT. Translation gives CASSSEGTGNTEAFF. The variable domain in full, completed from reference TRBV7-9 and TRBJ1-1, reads DTGVSQNPRHKITKRGQNVTFRCDPISEHNRLYWYRQTLGQGPEFLTYFQNEAQLEKSRLLSDRFSAERPKGSFSTLEIQRTEQGDSAMYLCASSSEGTGNTEAFFGQGTRLTVV.

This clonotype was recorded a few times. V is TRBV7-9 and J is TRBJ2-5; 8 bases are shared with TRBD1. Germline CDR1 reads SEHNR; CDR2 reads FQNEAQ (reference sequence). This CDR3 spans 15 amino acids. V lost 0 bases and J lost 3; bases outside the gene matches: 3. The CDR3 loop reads CASSLAQQGEETQYF. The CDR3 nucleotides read TGTGCCAGCAGCTTAGCGCAACAGGGGGAAGAGACCCAGTACTTC.

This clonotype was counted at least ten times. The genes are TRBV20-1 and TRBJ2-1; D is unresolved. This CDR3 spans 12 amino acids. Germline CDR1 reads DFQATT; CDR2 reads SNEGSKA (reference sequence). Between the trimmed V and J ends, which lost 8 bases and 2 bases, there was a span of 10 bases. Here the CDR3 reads CSSGVPYNEQFF. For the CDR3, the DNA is TGCAGTTCTGGAGTTCCCTACAATGAGCAGTTCTTC.

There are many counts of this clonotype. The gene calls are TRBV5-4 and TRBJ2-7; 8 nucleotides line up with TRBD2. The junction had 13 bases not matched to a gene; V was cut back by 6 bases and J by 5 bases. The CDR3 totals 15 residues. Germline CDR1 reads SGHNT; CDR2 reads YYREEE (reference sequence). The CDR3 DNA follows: TGTGCCAGCACTTTGCGGACGATAGCGGGAAACGAGCAGTACTTC. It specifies CASTLRTIAGNEQYF.